Given below is one T cell receptor beta chain in context. The antigen remains unidentified. The PCR made use of 60 Vbeta and 13 Jbeta primers. Sequenced by immunoSEQ multiplex PCR; TCRdb stores in-frame clones only, minus some. The sample comprises some 99,000 clones, 73% of which are singletons, and 8.4% rests with the top ten. These data come from a study of cytomegalovirus exposure and HLA in healthy donors. General study points: According to the study, approximately 150 TCR beta chains were cytomegalovirus-associated. V segments that were indistinguishable, TRBV6-2 and TRBV6-3 among them, were omitted from analysis. Compared with the approximately 700-donor mean, an Asian-associated ancestry cluster reportedly had fewer N-insertions, according to a later analysis.

The V end lost 4 bases, the J end lost 3 bases, and 10 bases lay between the germline ends. This CDR3 is built from 13 residues. The germline V gene encodes CDR1 MNHEY and CDR2 SVGAGI. This receptor was taken from a man aged 35 to 55 in good health and CMV-seronegative. The material sequenced was PBMCs. This chain connects TRBV6-5 to TRBJ2-7; D uncertain. The chain's CDR3 is CASSSATFYEQYF. The CDR3 DNA reads as TGTGCCAGCAGTTCCGCGACATTCTACGAGCAGTACTTC.